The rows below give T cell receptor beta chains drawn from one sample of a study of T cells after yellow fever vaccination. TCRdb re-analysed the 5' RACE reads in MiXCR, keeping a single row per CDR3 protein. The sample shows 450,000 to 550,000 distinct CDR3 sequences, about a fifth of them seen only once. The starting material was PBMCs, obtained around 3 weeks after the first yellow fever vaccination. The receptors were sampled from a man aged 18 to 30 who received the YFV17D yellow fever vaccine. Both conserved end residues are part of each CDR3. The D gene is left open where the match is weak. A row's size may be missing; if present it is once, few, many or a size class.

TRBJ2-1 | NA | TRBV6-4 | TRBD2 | TGTGCCAGCTCAGAAACAACTAGCGGGGAGCAGTTCTTC | CASSETTSGEQFF
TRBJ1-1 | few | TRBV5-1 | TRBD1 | TGCGCCAGCAGCTTGAGGGGGAGGACAGGGCTGAACACTGAAGCTTTCTTT | CASSLRGRTGLNTEAFF
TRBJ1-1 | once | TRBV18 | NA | TGTGCCAGCTCACCACTCCGGAGAAGGGACACTGAAGCTTTCTTT | CASSPLRRRDTEAFF
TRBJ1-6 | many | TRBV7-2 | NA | TGTGCCAGCAGCTACAACCGACAGACTAATTCACCCCTCCACTTT | CASSYNRQTNSPLHF
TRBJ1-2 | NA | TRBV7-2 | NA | TGTGCCAGCAGCCCCGCCGGGCAGGGCCTTAACTATGGCTACACCTTC | CASSPAGQGLNYGYTF
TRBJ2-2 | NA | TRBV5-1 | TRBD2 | TGCGCCAGCAGCTTGGGGACTAGCTACACCGGGGAGCTGTTTTTT | CASSLGTSYTGELFF
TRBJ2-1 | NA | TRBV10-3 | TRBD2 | TGTGCCATCAGTCTCCGGACTAGCGGGGGGGACAATGAGCAGTTCTTC | CAISLRTSGGDNEQFF
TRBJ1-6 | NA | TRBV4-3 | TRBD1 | TGCGCCAGCAGCTTGGGGACAGGGCAGGTCGGGTCACCCCTCCACTTT | CASSLGTGQVGSPLHF
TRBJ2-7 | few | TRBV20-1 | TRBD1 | TGCAGTGCTAGTCGGGACAGGGGTTCCTACGAGCAGTACTTC | CSASRDRGSYEQYF
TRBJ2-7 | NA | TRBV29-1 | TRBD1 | TGCAGCACAAGGACAGGACCAGGCGAGCAGTACTTC | CSTRTGPGEQYF
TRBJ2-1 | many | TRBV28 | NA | TGTGCCAGCACCCCTCGGGGCCTCCTCCTGGAGGAGTTCTTC | CASTPRGLLLEEFF
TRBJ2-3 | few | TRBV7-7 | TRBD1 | TGTGCCAGCAGCAAGGGACAGGGGATCGGCACAGATACGCAGTATTTT | CASSKGQGIGTDTQYF
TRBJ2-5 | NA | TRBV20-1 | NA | TGCAGTGCTCCGACGTTGCAAGAGACCCAGTACTTC | CSAPTLQETQYF
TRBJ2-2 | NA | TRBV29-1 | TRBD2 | TGCAGCGTCTGGGCTGGGCAGGGAGGGACCGGGGAGCTGTTTTTT | CSVWAGQGGTGELFF
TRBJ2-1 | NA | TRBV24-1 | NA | TGTGCCACCAGTGAAAATCAGGGTACGTTCGATGAGCAGTTCTTC | CATSENQGTFDEQFF
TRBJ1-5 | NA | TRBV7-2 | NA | TGTGCCAGCAACAGCGGGGGAAATCAGCCCCAGCATTTT | CASNSGGNQPQHF
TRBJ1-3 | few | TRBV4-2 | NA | TGTGCCAGCAGCCAAGATCAAGGGAGTTCTGGAAACACCATATATTTT | CASSQDQGSSGNTIYF
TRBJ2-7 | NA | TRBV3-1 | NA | TGTGCCAGCAGCCGGACAGCTTCCTACGAGCAGTACTTC | CASSRTASYEQYF
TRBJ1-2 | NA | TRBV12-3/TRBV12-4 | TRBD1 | TGTGCCAGCACTAACAGGGGCTGGTATGGCTACACCTTC | CASTNRGWYGYTF
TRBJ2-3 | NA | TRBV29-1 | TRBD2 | TGCAGCGTTGAGGTGTCTAGCGGAACGCAGTATTTT | CSVEVSSGTQYF
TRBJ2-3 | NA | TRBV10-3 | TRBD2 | TGTGCCATCAGCCAGAGGGCTCTAGCGGGGGCCACAGATACGCAGTATTTT | CAISQRALAGATDTQYF
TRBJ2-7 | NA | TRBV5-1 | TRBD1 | TGCGCCAGCAGCTTGGAACAGGGGACGATCGAGCAGTACTTC | CASSLEQGTIEQYF
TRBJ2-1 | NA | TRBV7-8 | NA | TGTGCCAGCAGCTTTGGGTCGGGGGTAGGTTACAATGAGCAGTTCTTC | CASSFGSGVGYNEQFF
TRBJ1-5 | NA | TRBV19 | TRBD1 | TGTGCCAGTAGTCTTCTTGCAGGGGGTATGCAGCCCCAGCATTTT | CASSLLAGGMQPQHF
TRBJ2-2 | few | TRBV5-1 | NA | TGCGCCAGCAGCCCTTTTGGCGGGGAGCTGTTTTTT | CASSPFGGELFF
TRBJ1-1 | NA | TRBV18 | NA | TGTGCCAGCTCTCCGGCACTCAGGCGCCACACTATGAACGCTGAAGCTTTCTTT | CASSPALRRHTMNAEAFF
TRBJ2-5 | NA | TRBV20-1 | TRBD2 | TGCAGTGCTAGAGACTGGCGGGGGGGCCAAGAGACCCAGTACTTC | CSARDWRGGQETQYF
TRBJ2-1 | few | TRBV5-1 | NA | TGCGCCAGCAGCTCCCCTGGCGGACCCCACTACAATGAGCAGTTCTTC | CASSSPGGPHYNEQFF
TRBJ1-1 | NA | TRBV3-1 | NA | TGTGCCAGCAGCCAAACCAGCATAAACACTGAAGCTTTCTTT | CASSQTSINTEAFF
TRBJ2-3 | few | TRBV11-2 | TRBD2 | TGTGCCAGCAGCTACGTACCGGGACTAGCGGATGCTAGCACAGATACGCAGTATTTT | CASSYVPGLADASTDTQYF
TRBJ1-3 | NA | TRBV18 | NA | TGTGCCAGCTCAAGGGAGGCCGGAAACACCATATATTTT | CASSREAGNTIYF
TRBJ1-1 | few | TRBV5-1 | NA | TGCGCCAGCAGCCCCGGTGACCTTGGCACTGAAGCTTTCTTT | CASSPGDLGTEAFF
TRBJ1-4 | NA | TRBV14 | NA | TGTGCCAGCAGCCTTGGGGGGATATATGAAAAACTGTTTTTT | CASSLGGIYEKLFF
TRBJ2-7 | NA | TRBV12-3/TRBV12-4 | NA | TGTGCCAGCAGTTTGGGGATCCCCTACGAGCAGTACTTC | CASSLGIPYEQYF
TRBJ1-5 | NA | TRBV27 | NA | TGTGCCAGCAGTTTCAGTGGCAGGGGAATTCTCAATCAGCCCCAGCATTTT | CASSFSGRGILNQPQHF
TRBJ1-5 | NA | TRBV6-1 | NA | TGTGCCAGCAGTCCGCGGACGAACCTGGGCAATCAGCCCCAGCATTTT | CASSPRTNLGNQPQHF
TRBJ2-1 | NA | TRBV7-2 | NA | TGTGCCAGCACCACAACGCGCGGGACTTACAATGAGCAGTTCTTC | CASTTTRGTYNEQFF
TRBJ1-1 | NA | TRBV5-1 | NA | TGCGCCAGCAGCTCTGCCCTGGGCAGCACTGAAGCTTTCTTT | CASSSALGSTEAFF
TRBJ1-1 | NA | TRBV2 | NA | TGTGCCAGCAGCAACGTTGGAACTGAAGCTTTCTTT | CASSNVGTEAFF
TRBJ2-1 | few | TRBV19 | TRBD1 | TGTGCCAGTAGTCGAGGGGGCGGTGAGCAGTTCTTC | CASSRGGGEQFF
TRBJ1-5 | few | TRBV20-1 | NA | TGCAGTGCTAGTCTGGGCTCGGACAATCAGCCCCAGCATTTT | CSASLGSDNQPQHF
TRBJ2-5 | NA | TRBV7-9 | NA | TGTGCCAGCAGCAAACAGGCAAGCGGAGAGACCCAGTACTTC | CASSKQASGETQYF
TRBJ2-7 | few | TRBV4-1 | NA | TGCGCCAGCAGCCAAGACCCCACCCGATCCTACGAGCAGTACTTC | CASSQDPTRSYEQYF
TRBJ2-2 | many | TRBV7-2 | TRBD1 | TGTGCCAGCAGCTTTACCGGGACAGTACGTACCGGGGAGCTGTTTTTT | CASSFTGTVRTGELFF
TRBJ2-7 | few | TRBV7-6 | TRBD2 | TGTGCCAGCACCCGAGCAGCGGGGGATACCGGCGAGCAGTACTTC | CASTRAAGDTGEQYF
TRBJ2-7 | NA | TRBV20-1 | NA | TGCAGTGCTAGCGGGAACAGGGTCGCGTCCTACGAGCAGTACTTC | CSASGNRVASYEQYF
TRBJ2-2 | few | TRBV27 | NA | TGTGCCAGCAGTTTATCGGGACTCACCGGGGAGCTGTTTTTT | CASSLSGLTGELFF
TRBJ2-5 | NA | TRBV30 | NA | TGTGCCTGGGGTATGGAGACCCAGTACTTC | CAWGMETQYF
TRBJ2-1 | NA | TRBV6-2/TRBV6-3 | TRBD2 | TGTGCCAGCAGTTCACGTCGGTGGTTAGCGGGGAATGAGCAGTTCTTC | CASSSRRWLAGNEQFF
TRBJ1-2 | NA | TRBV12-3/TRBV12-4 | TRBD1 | TGTGCCAGCAGATCCCGGACAGGGGATGGCTACACCTTC | CASRSRTGDGYTF
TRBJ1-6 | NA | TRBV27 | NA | TGTGCCAGCAGTGCCGATGCCGGGTCCCCTAATTCACCCCTCCACTTT | CASSADAGSPNSPLHF
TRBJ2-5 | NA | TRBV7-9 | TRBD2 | TGTGCCAGCAGCCCCACGGCGACTAGCGGGGGTCAGTACTTC | CASSPTATSGGQYF
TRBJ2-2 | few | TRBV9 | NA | TGTGCCAGCAGCGTAGAAAGGGAATTCTACACCGGGGAGCTGTTTTTT | CASSVEREFYTGELFF
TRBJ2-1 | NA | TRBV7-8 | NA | TGTGCCAGCAGCGTCGGGTGGCGGACCTACAATGAGCAGTTCTTC | CASSVGWRTYNEQFF
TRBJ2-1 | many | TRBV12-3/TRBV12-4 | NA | TGTGCCAGCAGTTTGAGTTCGGGGGGCAAAACCTACAATGAGCAGTTCTTC | CASSLSSGGKTYNEQFF
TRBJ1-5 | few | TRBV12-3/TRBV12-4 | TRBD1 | TGTGCCAGCAGGCAGCGGGACAGCCTCAATCAGCCCCAGCATTTT | CASRQRDSLNQPQHF
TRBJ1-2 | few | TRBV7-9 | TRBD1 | TGTGCCAGCAGTTCGGGACAGATTATCCTCTATGGCTACACCTTC | CASSSGQIILYGYTF
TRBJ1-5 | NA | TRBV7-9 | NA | TGTGCCAGCAGCTTAATTTCAGGGGAAAGCAATCAGCCCCAGCATTTT | CASSLISGESNQPQHF
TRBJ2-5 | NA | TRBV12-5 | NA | TGTGCTAGTGGTCCTCCCGGGACATTGTACCAAGAGACCCAGTACTTC | CASGPPGTLYQETQYF
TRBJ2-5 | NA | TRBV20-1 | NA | TGCAGTGCTAGAGACGACACAGAGGCGACCCAGTACTTC | CSARDDTEATQYF